This T cell receptor beta chain was recovered during a study of T cells in Graves' hyperthyroidism and ophthalmopathy. Study-wide results and limits: Ophthalmopathy was distinguished from stable hyperthyroidism by 13 V-J signatures.

Amplification of TCR beta CDR3 regions used RNA as the template. RT-PCR in the first round (using the HTBI primer set) targeted the TCR CDR3. Via MiXCR, TCRdb re-called the multiplex PCR reads, giving one row per CDR3 protein. The sample lists more than 500,000 distinct CDR3 sequences, around 16% seen once, with approximately 30% in the top ten. Based on clinical symptoms, serum thyroxine and TRAb, thyroid ultrasound and orbital computed tomography, diagnoses were reached. Germline V gene lookup returns CDR1 SNHLY and CDR2 FYNNEI. The CDR3 sequence is 12 residues long. V lost 5 bases to trimming and J lost 1 base, with 5 bases between them. Many counts were recorded for this clonotype. The target antigen is unknown.

The source is a woman aged 25-40 years with Graves' ophthalmopathy. V usage is TRBV2 and J usage is TRBJ1-1; the D is unclear. The sample was blood. The CDR3 loop reads CASSRSNTEAFF. The CDR3 DNA reads TGTGCCAGCAGTCGGTCGAACACTGAAGCTTTCTTT.